The 10 T cell receptor beta chains reported below all come from one sample, sequenced in a study of T cell changes during pregnancy in multiple sclerosis. Repertoires were generated with immunoSEQ multiplex PCR, while TCRdb's copy carries only in-frame clones and drops some. The sample shows approximately 44,000 clones, roughly 87% of them seen only once. The sample in question was CD4+ T cells from peripheral blood mononuclear cells, obtained in the first trimester of pregnancy. The receptors originated from a female donor with multiple sclerosis, enrolled in a pregnancy study.

V gene TRBV19 combines with J gene TRBJ2-7; 8 positions agree with TRBD1. The V segment lost 1 base and the J segment 5 bases; nucleotides outside the gene matches: 4. This CDR3 region has 14 residues. Germline V CDR1 and CDR2: LNHDA, SQIVND (reference sequence). The CDR3 reads CASSIARGPDEQYF. The CDR3 nucleotides read TGTGCCAGTAGTATAGCCAGGGGGCCCGACGAGCAGTACTTC.

The genes are TRBV6-6 and TRBJ1-1; D not resolved. The V gene lost 5 bases and the J gene lost 10 bases, with 11 bases spanning the gap. The germline V gene has CDR1 MNHNY and CDR2 SVGAGI (reference sequence). The length of the CDR3 is 11 residues. The CDR3 loop reads CASSPDISAFF. In nucleotides, the CDR3 is TGTGCCAGCAGTCCAGACATCTCAGCTTTCTTT.

V is TRBV9 and J is TRBJ2-5; the D gene is possibly TRBD1 (8 bases). Germline V CDR1 and CDR2: SGDLS, YYNGEE. V was trimmed by 5 bases and J by 5 bases, leaving 16 bases between them. CDR3 size: 14 residues. The CDR3 is CASSTDRGGETQYF. The DNA of the CDR3 is TGTGCCAGCAGTACCGACAGGGGAGGGGAGACCCAGTACTTC.

As to this clone: Other DNA sequences in this specimen translate into the identical CDR3. The chain employs TRBV6-6 and TRBJ2-5; the D is unclear. CDR3 length equals 13 residues. V was cut by 2 bases and J by 5 bases, with 9 bases left in between. CDR1 and CDR2 (germline): MNHNY, SVGAGI (reference sequence). This CDR3 reads CASSYDLGETQYF. The CDR3 nucleotides are TGTGCCAGCAGTTACGACCTCGGGGAGACCCAGTACTTC.

J is TRBJ2-4 and V is TRBV15; weak D call: TRBD2 (6 bases). Germline V gene lookup returns CDR1 LNHNV and CDR2 YYDKDF (reference sequence). The CDR3 consists of 21 residues. Trimming removed 8 bases at V and 1 base at J, with 33 bases between. The CDR3 coding sequence is TGTGCCACCTCCACTCCGGTGCTGCGGAGTGGAGGGCGCGCGGCCAAAAACATTCAGTACTTC. Translated, it gives CATSTPVLRSGGRAAKNIQYF.

J is TRBJ2-2 and V is TRBV13; tentative D call: TRBD2 (5 bases). The CDR3 has 14 residues. CDR1 and CDR2 (germline): PRHDT, FYEKMQ (reference sequence). Trimming stripped 1 base from V and 2 bases from J, with 5 bases between. The CDR3 sequence: CASSLAGNTGELFF. The CDR3 nucleotides read TGTGCCAGCAGCTTAGCGGGAAACACCGGGGAGCTGTTTTTT. The full variable domain, with the rest looked up from reference TRBV13 and TRBJ2-2, is AAGVIQSPRHLIKEKRETATLKCYPIPRHDTVYWYQQGPGQDPQFLISFYEKMQSDKGSIPDRFSAQQFSDYHSELNMSSLELGDSALYFCASSLAGNTGELFFGEGSRLTVL.

The genes are TRBV4-2 and TRBJ2-7, with 11 nucleotides matching TRBD1. Germline trimming cut 5 bases from V and 1 base from J; bases unmatched to any gene: 7. This CDR3 contains 16 residues. CDR1 and CDR2 from the germline V gene are LGHNA and YNFKEQ. The CDR3 reads CASSSRGTGGSYEQYF. DNA for the CDR3: TGTGCCAGCAGCTCACGAGGGACAGGGGGGTCCTACGAGCAGTACTTC.

The chain couples TRBV11-2 to TRBJ1-2; D uncertain. Germline assignment: CDR1 SGHAT and CDR2 FQNNGV. This CDR3 contains 12 residues. V lost 1 base, J lost 5 bases, and 5 bases lay in between. CDR3 nucleotide sequence: TGTGCCAGCAGCTTAGGGAGGTATGGCTACACCTTC. Translation gives CASSLGRYGYTF.

The J gene is TRBJ2-3, the V gene TRBV7-2, with D maybe TRBD1 (5 bases). CDR1 is SGHTA, CDR2 FQGNSA, per germline. V lost 2 bases, J lost 2 bases, and 8 bases lay in between. The CDR3 loop spans 14 amino acids. The CDR3 DNA sequence: TGTGCCAGCAGCTTAACAGGCCCCACAGATACGCAGTATTTT. This sequence encodes CASSLTGPTDTQYF.

This clone occurred a few times. The V and J genes are TRBV6-4 and TRBJ2-3; TRBD2 matches at 7 bases. The CDR3 has 14 residues. Germline V gene data show CDR1 as MRHNA and CDR2 as SNTAGT. With V trimmed by 9 bases and J by 5 bases, 11 bases remained unmatched. Written as DNA, the CDR3 is TGTGCCAGACATTTGGCGGGGGTAGGAGATACGCAGTATTTT. Protein sequence: CARHLAGVGDTQYF.